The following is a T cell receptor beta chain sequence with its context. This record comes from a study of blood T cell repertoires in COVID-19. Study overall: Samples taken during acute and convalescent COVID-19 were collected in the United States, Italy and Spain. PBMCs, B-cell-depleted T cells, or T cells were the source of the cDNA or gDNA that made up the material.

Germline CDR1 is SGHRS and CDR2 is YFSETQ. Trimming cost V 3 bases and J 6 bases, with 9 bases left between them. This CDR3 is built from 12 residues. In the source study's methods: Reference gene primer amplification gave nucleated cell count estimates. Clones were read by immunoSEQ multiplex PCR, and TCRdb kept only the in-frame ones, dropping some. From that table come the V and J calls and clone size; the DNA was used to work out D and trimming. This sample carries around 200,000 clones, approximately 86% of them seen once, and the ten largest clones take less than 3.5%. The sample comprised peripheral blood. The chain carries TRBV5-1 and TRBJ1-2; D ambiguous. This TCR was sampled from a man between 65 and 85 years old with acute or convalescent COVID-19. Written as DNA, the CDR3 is TGCGCCAGCAGCTCGCGGGGAAATGGCTACACCTTC. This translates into CASSSRGNGYTF.